The 9 T cell receptor beta chains below all came from one sample that was sequenced in a study. TCRdb passed the 5' RACE reads through MiXCR, listing each CDR3 protein once. The profile covers about 46,000 distinct CDR3 sequences, with 25% to 35% appearing a single time and roughly 1.9% taken by the ten largest. Sequenced material: naive CD4+ T cells sorted from blood. Sample subset: naive CD4+ T cells, CD4+CD45RA+CD25-. The source of these receptors is a female donor with breast cancer.

The chain has TRBV4-3 and TRBJ2-2; 7 nucleotides align to TRBD1. The CDR3 runs to 16 residues. Germline CDR1 reads LGHNA; CDR2 reads YSLEER. After removal of 0 bases from V and 7 bases from J, the junction contained 8 bases not matched to a gene. CDR3 DNA: TGCGCCAGCAGCCAAGAGTTAGGGGGCAGGGGCGGGGAGCTGTTTTTT. It specifies CASSQELGGRGGELFF.

This clonotype was counted many times. V is TRBV6-1 and J is TRBJ2-3; maybe TRBD2 (6 bases). CDR1 is MNHNS and CDR2 is SASEGT in the germline V gene. The length of the CDR3 is 12 residues. V was pared by 6 bases and J by 11 bases, with 15 bases between. The CDR3 sequence: CASRTGGIGQYF. CDR3 DNA: TGTGCCAGCAGAACTGGGGGGATTGGGCAGTATTTT.

This clonotype occurred a few times. The genes are TRBV19 and TRBJ1-2, with a possible D match to TRBD1 (6 bases). V lost 0 bases and J lost 6, with 8 bases in between. Germline CDR1 reads LNHDA; CDR2 reads SQIVND (reference sequence). This CDR3 comprises 13 residues. CDR3 loop: CASSIDGQNGYTF. The CDR3 bases are TGTGCCAGTAGTATAGACGGACAGAATGGCTACACCTTC.

The V call is TRBV12-3 or TRBV12-4, the J call TRBJ1-6; tentative D call: TRBD1 (6 bases). The length of the CDR3 is 15 residues. The V end was cut by 5 bases, the J end by 10 bases, with 18 bases between. CDR3 loop: CASSPDRRSGSPLHF. CDR3 bases: TGTGCCAGCAGTCCGGACAGAAGATCGGGGTCACCCCTCCACTTT.

This chain uses TRBV7-2 with TRBJ2-7, with a tentative D call TRBD2 (7 bases). The CDR3 runs 14 residues. With 1 base removed from V and 7 bases from J, the gap between germline ends came to 14 bases. The V gene's germline CDR1 is SGHTA and CDR2 FQGNSA. The CDR3 coding sequence is TGTACCAGCAGCTTAGAGGGGGGGTTAGGGGAGCAGTACTTC. Its translation is CTSSLEGGLGEQYF.

This clonotype qualifies as medium-sized (0.01 to 0.1%). The V gene is TRBV3-1, the J gene TRBJ1-5, with unresolved D. V was clipped by 0 bases and J by 1 base, with 1 base between them. In germline, CDR1 is LGHDT, CDR2 YNNKEL (reference sequence). The CDR3 consists of 13 residues. CDR3 protein: CASSQDSNQPQHF. CDR3 sequence (DNA): TGTGCCAGCAGCCAAGACAGCAATCAGCCCCAGCATTTT.

V and J are TRBV4-2 and TRBJ2-7; 7 positions match TRBD1. The J segment lost 3 bases and the V segment lost 0 bases, leaving 5 bases of the junction unmatched. Germline V lookup: CDR1 LGHNA, CDR2 YNFKEQ. This CDR3 comprises 15 residues. The CDR3 loop is CASSQEDRPNYEQYF. CDR3 sequence (DNA): TGTGCCAGCAGCCAAGAGGACAGGCCAAACTACGAGCAGTACTTC.

This clonotype was picked up a small number of times. The chain couples TRBV12-3 or TRBV12-4 to TRBJ2-1; D assignment may be TRBD1 or TRBD2 (5 bases each). This CDR3 has 13 amino acids. V was shortened by 8 bases and J by 9 bases, with 17 bases between the two germline ends. Written as DNA, the CDR3 is TGTGCCAGCGGGGGTGGGAAATGGGGTGAGCAGTTCTTC. This codes for CASGGGKWGEQFF.

This clonotype was observed a few times. This chain joins TRBV18 and TRBJ2-3; TRBD2 aligns across 11 bases. The CDR3 is made up of 16 amino acids. V shed 2 bases and J 7 bases; nucleotides not matched to a gene: 8. Per the germline V gene, CDR1 is KGHSH and CDR2 is LQKENI. In nucleotides, the CDR3 is TGTGCCAGCTCACCAGTCCTAGCGGGAGGCCTGAATACGCAGTATTTT. Translating gives CASSPVLAGGLNTQYF.